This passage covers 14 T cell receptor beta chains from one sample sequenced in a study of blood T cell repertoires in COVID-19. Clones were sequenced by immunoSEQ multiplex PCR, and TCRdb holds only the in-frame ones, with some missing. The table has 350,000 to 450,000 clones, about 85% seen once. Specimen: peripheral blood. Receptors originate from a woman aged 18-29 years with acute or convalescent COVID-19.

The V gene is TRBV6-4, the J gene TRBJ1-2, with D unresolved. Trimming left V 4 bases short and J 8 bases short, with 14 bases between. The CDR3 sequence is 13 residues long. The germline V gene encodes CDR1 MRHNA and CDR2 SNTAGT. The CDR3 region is CASSGSPNSGYTF. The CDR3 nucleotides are TGTGCCAGCAGTGGTTCCCCTAACTCGGGCTACACCTTC.

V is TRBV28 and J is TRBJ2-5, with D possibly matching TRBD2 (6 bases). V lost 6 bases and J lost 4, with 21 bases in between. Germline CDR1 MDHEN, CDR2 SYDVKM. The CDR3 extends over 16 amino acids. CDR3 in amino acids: CASSTLGGEEGETQYF. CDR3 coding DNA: TGTGCCAGCAGCACCTTGGGCGGGGAGGAAGGAGAGACCCAGTACTTC.

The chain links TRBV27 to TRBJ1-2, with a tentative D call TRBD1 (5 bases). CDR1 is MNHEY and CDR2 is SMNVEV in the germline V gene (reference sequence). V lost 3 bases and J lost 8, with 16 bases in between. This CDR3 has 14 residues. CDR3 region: CASSFRDSARGYTF. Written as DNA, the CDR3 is TGTGCCAGCAGTTTTCGGGACTCCGCAAGGGGCTACACCTTC.

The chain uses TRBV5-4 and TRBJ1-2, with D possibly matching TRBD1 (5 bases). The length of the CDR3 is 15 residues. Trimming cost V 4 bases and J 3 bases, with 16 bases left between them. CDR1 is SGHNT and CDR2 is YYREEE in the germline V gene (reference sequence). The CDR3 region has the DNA TGTGCCAGCAGCAGATCCGGGACTGCTGACTATGGCTACACCTTC. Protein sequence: CASSRSGTADYGYTF.

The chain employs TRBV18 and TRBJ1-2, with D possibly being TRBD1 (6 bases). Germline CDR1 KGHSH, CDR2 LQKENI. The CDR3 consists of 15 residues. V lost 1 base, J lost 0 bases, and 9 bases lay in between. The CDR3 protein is CASSPQDRANYGYTF. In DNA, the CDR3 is TGTGCCAGCTCACCACAGGACAGAGCTAACTATGGCTACACCTTC.

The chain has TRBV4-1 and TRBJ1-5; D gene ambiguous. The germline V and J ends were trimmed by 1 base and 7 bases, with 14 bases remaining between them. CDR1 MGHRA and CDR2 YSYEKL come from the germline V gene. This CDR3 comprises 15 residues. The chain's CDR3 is CASSQGKGSGQPQHF. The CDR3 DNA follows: TGCGCCAGCAGCCAAGGAAAGGGATCGGGACAGCCCCAGCATTTT.

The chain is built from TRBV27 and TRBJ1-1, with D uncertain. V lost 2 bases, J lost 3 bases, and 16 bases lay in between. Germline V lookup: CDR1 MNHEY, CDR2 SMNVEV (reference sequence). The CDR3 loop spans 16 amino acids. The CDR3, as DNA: TGTGCCAGCAGTTTAGGAGGGTTTGGGGTAGACACTGAAGCTTTCTTT. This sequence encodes CASSLGGFGVDTEAFF.

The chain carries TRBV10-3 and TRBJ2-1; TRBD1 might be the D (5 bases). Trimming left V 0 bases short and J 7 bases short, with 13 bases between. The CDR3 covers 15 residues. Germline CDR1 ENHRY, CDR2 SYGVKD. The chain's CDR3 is CAISESKTEQNEQFF. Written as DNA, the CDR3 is TGTGCCATCAGTGAGTCGAAGACAGAGCAAAATGAGCAGTTCTTC.

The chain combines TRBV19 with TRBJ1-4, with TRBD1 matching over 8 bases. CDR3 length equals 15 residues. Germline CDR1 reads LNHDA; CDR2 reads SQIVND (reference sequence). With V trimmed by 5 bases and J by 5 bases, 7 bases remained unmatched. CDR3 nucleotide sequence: TGTGCCAGTAGTCCCGGCCGACAGGGGAATGAAAAACTGTTTTTT. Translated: CASSPGRQGNEKLFF.

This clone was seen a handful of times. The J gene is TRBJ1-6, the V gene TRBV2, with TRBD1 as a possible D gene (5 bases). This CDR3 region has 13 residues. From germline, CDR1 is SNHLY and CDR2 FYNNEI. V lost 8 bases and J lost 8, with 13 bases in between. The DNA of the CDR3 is TGTGCCAGCGGGGGGTACCCCTATTCACCCCTCCACTTT. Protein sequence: CASGGYPYSPLHF.

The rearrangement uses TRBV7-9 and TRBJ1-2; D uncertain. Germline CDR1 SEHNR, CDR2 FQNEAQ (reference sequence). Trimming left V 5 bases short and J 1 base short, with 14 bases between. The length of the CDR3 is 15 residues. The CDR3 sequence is CASSRRGKSNYGYTF. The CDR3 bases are TGTGCCAGCAGCAGACGAGGGAAAAGTAACTATGGCTACACCTTC. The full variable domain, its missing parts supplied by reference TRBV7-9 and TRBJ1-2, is DTGVSQNPRHKITKRGQNVTFRCDPISEHNRLYWYRQTLGQGPEFLTYFQNEAQLEKSRLLSDRFSAERPKGSFSTLEIQRTEQGDSAMYLCASSRRGKSNYGYTFGSGTRLTVV.

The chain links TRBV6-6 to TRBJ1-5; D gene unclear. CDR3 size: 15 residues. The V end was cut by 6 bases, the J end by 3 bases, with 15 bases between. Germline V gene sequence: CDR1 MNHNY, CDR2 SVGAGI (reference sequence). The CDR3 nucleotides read TGTGCCAGCAGCCTACCCGCGGATCCCAATCAGCCCCAGCATTTT. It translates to CASSLPADPNQPQHF.

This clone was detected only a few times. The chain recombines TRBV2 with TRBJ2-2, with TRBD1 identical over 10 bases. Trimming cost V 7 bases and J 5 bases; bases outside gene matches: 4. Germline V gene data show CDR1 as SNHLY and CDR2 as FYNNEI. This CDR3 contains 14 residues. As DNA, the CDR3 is TGTGCCAGCAAAGGGACAGGGGAAACCGGGGAGCTGTTTTTT. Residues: CASKGTGETGELFF.

CDR3 in amino acids: CAWRDTNYGYTF. CDR3 sequence (DNA): TGTGCCTGGAGGGACACTAACTATGGCTACACCTTC. The chain has TRBV30 and TRBJ1-2, with D possibly matching TRBD1 (5 bases). Per germline, CDR1 GTSNPN and CDR2 SVGIG (reference sequence). The CDR3 is 12 amino acids. Trimming cost V 3 bases and J 0 bases, with 5 bases left between them.